This TCR beta chain was obtained from a study of T cells after yellow fever vaccination. The CDR3 loop spans 13 amino acids. Trimming left V 3 bases short and J 0 bases short, with 9 bases between. CDR1 DFQATT and CDR2 SNEGSKA come from the germline V gene (reference sequence). TCRdb re-called the 5' RACE reads through MiXCR, storing one row per CDR3 protein. There are about 96,000 distinct CDR3 sequences in the sample; under 9% occur only once, and roughly 17% lies in the top ten. The sequences come from CD8+ T cells not binding an NS4B(214-222) dextramer, sorted from PBMCs, collected less than 16 days after the first yellow fever vaccination. The sequence came from a man between 18 and 29 years old who received the YFV17D yellow fever vaccine. The chain links TRBV20-1 to TRBJ2-7, with D unresolved. The CDR3 DNA follows: TGCAGTGCTAGGAGACGAAGCTCCTACGAGCAGTACTTC. It encodes CSARRRSSYEQYF.